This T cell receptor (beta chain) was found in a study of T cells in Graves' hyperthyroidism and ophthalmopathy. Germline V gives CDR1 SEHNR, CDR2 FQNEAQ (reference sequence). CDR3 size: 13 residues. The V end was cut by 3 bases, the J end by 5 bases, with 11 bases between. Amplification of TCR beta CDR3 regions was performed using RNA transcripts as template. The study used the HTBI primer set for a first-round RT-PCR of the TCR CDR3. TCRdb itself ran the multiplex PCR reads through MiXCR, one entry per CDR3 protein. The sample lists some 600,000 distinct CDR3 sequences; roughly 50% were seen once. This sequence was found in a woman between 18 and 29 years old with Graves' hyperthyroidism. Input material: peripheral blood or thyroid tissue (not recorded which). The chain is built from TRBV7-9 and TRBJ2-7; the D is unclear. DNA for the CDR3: TGTGCCAGCAGCTTTTCTGAGGAAAACGAGCAGTACTTC. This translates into CASSFSEENEQYF.